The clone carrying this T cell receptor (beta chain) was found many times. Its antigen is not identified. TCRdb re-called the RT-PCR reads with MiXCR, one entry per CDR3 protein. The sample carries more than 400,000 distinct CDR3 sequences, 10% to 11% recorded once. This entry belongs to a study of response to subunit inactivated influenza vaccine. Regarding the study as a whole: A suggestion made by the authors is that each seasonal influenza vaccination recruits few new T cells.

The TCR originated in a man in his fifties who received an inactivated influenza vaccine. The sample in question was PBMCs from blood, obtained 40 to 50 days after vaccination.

The CDR3: CAMGTPDQDEQYF. The CDR3 nucleotides are TGTGCCATGGGGACCCCCGACCAGGACGAGCAGTACTTC. This rearrangement joins TRBV10-3 to TRBJ2-7; tentatively, D is TRBD1 or TRBD2 (5 bases each). Per the germline V gene, CDR1 is ENHRY and CDR2 is SYGVKD. Deletions cut 9 bases from V and 5 bases from J, with 17 bases between. The CDR3 runs to 13 residues.